The 4 T cell receptor beta chains below were found in one sample sequenced in a study of CD8 T cells in Susac syndrome. When the RNA was reverse transcribed, random hexamers were used with an input of about 0.5 to 1 ug. In TCRdb, the immunoSEQ multiplex PCR reads were re-called with MiXCR into one record per CDR3 protein. The sample has under 110,000 distinct CDR3 sequences, approximately 94% seen once. The material sequenced was CD8+ T cells from PBMCs. These receptors originate from a human donor with Susac syndrome.

The chain carries TRBV4-1 and TRBJ1-6; 7 positions match TRBD1. This CDR3 spans 17 amino acids. The ends lost 0 bases at V and 8 bases at J; junction bases unmatched: 10. Germline V gene sequence: CDR1 MGHRA, CDR2 YSYEKL. CDR3 bases: TGCGCCAGCAGCCAAGAGGGGAGACAGGGCTCGGATTCACCCCTCCACTTT. This sequence encodes CASSQEGRQGSDSPLHF.

Here the CDR3 reads CASSPLESGGAQETQYF. DNA of the CDR3: TGCGCCAGCTCCCCCTTGGAGAGCGGGGGGGCCCAAGAGACCCAGTACTTC. V gene TRBV5-1 combines with J gene TRBJ2-5; TRBD2 aligns across 10 bases. The CDR3 runs 17 residues. V dropped 7 bases and J dropped 1; count of bases not matched to a gene: 13. From germline, CDR1 is SGHRS and CDR2 YFSETQ.

The chain is built from TRBV20-1 and TRBJ1-5, with D tentatively TRBD1 (5 bases). V gave up 3 bases and J gave up 2 bases, with 11 bases separating them. Germline V gene data show CDR1 as DFQATT and CDR2 as SNEGSKA (reference sequence). This CDR3 has 14 residues. The CDR3 sequence is CSARQGYGNQPQHF. The CDR3 DNA reads TGCAGTGCTAGGCAGGGTTATGGCAATCAGCCCCAGCATTTT.

The V gene is TRBV29-1, the J gene TRBJ1-1; TRBD1 matches 7 bases. The CDR3 length is 13 residues. The V segment lost 7 bases and the J segment 0 bases; nucleotides outside the gene matches: 5. CDR1 SQVTM and CDR2 ANQGSEA come from the germline V gene. This CDR3 reads CSGETGLNTEAFF. In DNA, the CDR3 is TGCAGCGGAGAGACAGGGTTGAACACTGAAGCTTTCTTT.